Listed here is a single T cell receptor (beta chain). The table came from immunoSEQ multiplex PCR; TCRdb's copy has only in-frame clones and leaves some out. The sample shows under 85,000 clones, 85% to 95% of them seen only once. The CDR3 spans 15 residues. Germline CDR1 SNHLY, CDR2 FYNNEI. The V and J ends lost 1 base and 6 bases respectively, with 12 bases between them. The sample is drawn from a study of T cell changes during pregnancy in multiple sclerosis. The specimen comprised CD4+ T cells from peripheral blood mononuclear cells, sampled before pregnancy. This sequence originates from a female donor with multiple sclerosis, enrolled in a pregnancy study. V is TRBV2 and J is TRBJ2-2; D perhaps matches TRBD2 (5 bases). The CDR3 reads CASSEGFTRAGELFF. CDR3 sequence (DNA): TGTGCCAGCAGTGAAGGATTCACTAGAGCCGGGGAGCTGTTTTTT.